Each of the 8 T cell receptor beta chains below was sequenced from the same sample in a study of cytomegalovirus exposure and HLA in healthy donors. The primer mix had 60 Vbeta and 13 Jbeta primers. Here immunoSEQ multiplex PCR was the method, and the copy in TCRdb shows in-frame clones only, minus some. Among 120,000 or so clones listed, 80% were seen once. Sample: PBMCs. The receptor set was obtained from a man aged 25 to 45 in good health and CMV-seronegative.

As for this clone: This CDR3 is also generated by other DNA sequences in the sample. The chain recombines TRBV13 with TRBJ2-5, with 12 bases lining up with TRBD2. The germline V gene has CDR1 PRHDT and CDR2 FYEKMQ (reference sequence). This CDR3 has 16 residues. With V trimmed by 1 base and J by 5 bases, 5 bases remained unmatched. The CDR3 DNA follows: TGTGCCAGCAGCTTAGTAGCTAGCGGGAGGGATGAGACCCAGTACTTC. Translation: CASSLVASGRDETQYF.

The chain links TRBV4-1 to TRBJ2-2, with D possibly TRBD1 on 6 matching bases. With 3 bases removed from V and 3 bases from J, the gap between germline ends came to 14 bases. CDR1 and CDR2 (germline): MGHRA, YSYEKL. The CDR3 spans 16 residues. The CDR3 loop is CASSQTTQGYTGELFF. CDR3 bases: TGCGCCAGCAGCCAGACGACACAGGGATACACCGGGGAGCTGTTTTTT.

This chain uses TRBV6-1 with TRBJ2-1, with 8 bases lining up with TRBD2. Germline values: CDR1 MNHNS, CDR2 SASEGT. The CDR3 contains 13 residues. Trimming cost V 6 bases and J 7 bases; bases outside gene matches: 5. The CDR3 is CASSGLAANEQFF. DNA for the CDR3: TGTGCCAGCAGCGGACTAGCTGCGAATGAGCAGTTCTTC.

This chain links TRBV19 with TRBJ1-1; 8 bases are shared with TRBD1. The CDR3 covers 15 residues. Trimming cost V 5 bases and J 4 bases; bases outside gene matches: 9. The V gene's germline CDR1 is LNHDA and CDR2 SQIVND (reference sequence). CDR3 residues: CASSGFQGAGTEAFF. The CDR3, as DNA: TGTGCCAGTAGTGGGTTTCAGGGGGCAGGCACTGAAGCTTTCTTT. The full variable domain, its missing parts supplied by reference TRBV19 and TRBJ1-1, is DGGITQSPKYLFRKEGQNVTLSCEQNLNHDAMYWYRQDPGQGLRLIYYSQIVNDFQKGDIAEGYSVSREKKESFPLTVTSAQKNPTAFYLCASSGFQGAGTEAFFGQGTRLTVV.

The chain links TRBV5-6 to TRBJ2-1; 9 nucleotides agree with TRBD2. V shed 2 bases and J 6 bases; nucleotides not matched to a gene: 6. The germline CDR1 and CDR2 sequences are SGHDT and YYEEEE. The CDR3 has 15 amino acids. CDR3: CASSFRGRESNEQFF. DNA for the CDR3: TGTGCCAGCAGCTTTCGCGGGAGGGAATCCAATGAGCAGTTCTTC.

The chain carries TRBV29-1 and TRBJ1-1; D gene unclear. The CDR3 has 12 amino acids. The ends were cut back, 4 bases at V and 0 bases at J, with 6 bases in the middle. Germline lookup yields CDR1 SQVTM and CDR2 ANQGSEA. Here the CDR3 reads CSVGQVNTEAFF. The CDR3 coding sequence is TGCAGCGTTGGCCAGGTGAACACTGAAGCTTTCTTT.

This sequence joins TRBV9 and TRBJ2-7, with a possible D match to TRBD2 (6 bases). Looked up from germline, CDR1 is SGDLS and CDR2 is YYNGEE. The CDR3 loop spans 13 amino acids. Trimming removed 4 bases from V and 4 bases from J, with 12 bases in between. This chain's CDR3 is CASSPGGAYEQYF. The CDR3 nucleotides read TGTGCCAGCAGCCCCGGGGGAGCTTACGAGCAGTACTTC.

Of note for this clone: At one end the junction does not follow the germline gene, possibly because of a read error. The chain is built from TRBV7-2 and TRBJ1-2, with no clear D. The CDR3 is 15 amino acids. Germline V gene lookup returns CDR1 SGHTA and CDR2 FQGNSA. CDR3 amino acids: CASSPFHGVNYGYPF. CDR3 coding DNA: TGTGCCAGCAGCCCCTTCCACGGGGTAAACTATGGCTACCCCTTC. Based on the CDR3 plus reference TRBV7-2 and TRBJ1-2, the full variable domain is GAGVSQSPSNKVTEKGKDVELRCDPISGHTALYWYRQSLGQGLEFLIYFQGNSAPDKSGLPSDRFSAERTGGSVSTLTIQRTQQEDSAVYLCASSPFHGVNYGYPFGSGTRLTVV.